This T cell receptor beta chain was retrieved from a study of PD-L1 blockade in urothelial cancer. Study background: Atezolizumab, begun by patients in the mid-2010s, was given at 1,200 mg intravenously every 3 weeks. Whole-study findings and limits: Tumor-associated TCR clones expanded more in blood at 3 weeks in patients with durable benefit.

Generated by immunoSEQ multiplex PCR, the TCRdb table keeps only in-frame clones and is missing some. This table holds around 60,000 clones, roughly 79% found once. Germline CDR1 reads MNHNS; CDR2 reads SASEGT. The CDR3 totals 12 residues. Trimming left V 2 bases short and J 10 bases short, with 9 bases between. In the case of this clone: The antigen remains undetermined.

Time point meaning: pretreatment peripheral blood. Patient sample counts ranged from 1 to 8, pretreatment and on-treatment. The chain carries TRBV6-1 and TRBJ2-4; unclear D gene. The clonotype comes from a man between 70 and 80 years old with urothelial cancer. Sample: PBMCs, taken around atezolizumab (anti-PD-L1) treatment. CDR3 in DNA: TGTGCCAGCAGTGAACTGCACAATATTCAGTACTTC. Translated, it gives CASSELHNIQYF.